The text below deals with one T cell receptor (beta chain). What it binds is not known. The junction does not match germline at one end; this may be a read error. The source of the sample is a study of T-cell memory formation after mild COVID-19. Broader study findings: The pre-infection memory compartment contained some responding clones, suggesting cross-reactive memory joined.

5'RACE primed at constant segments yielded TCR alpha and TCR beta cDNA libraries bearing sample barcodes and UMIs. TCRdb reanalysed the 5' RACE reads using MiXCR and keeps one entry per CDR3 protein. Of approximately 500,000 distinct CDR3 sequences listed, approximately 23% are singletons. The receptor was isolated from an adult woman who had mild COVID-19 (a few samples of this study predate the infection). Cell type and time point are not known. The sequenced material came from PBMCs or a T cell subset sorted from them (not recorded which).

The CDR3 protein is CASSQGGFNQHQHF. Written as DNA, the CDR3 is TGTGCCAGCAGCCAAGGTGGGTTTAATCAGCACCAGCATTTT. The chain employs TRBV5-5 and TRBJ1-5; D ambiguous. CDR1 and CDR2 (germline): SGHKS, YYEKEE (reference sequence). CDR3 length equals 14 residues.